This T cell receptor (beta chain) was sequenced for a study of spatial heterogeneity in lung cancer. Overall study context: The donor group consisted of some 70 patients who had untreated, early-stage non-small cell lung cancer. Compared with alpha-chain sequences, beta-chain sequences were consistently detected in greater numbers.

Time point defined: blood at routine non-recurrence follow-up after resection. Study-level findings and limits: The appearance of ubiquitous expanded tumor TCRs in blood was greater at resection than follow-up.

There are many counts of this clonotype. The antigen remains unidentified. Unique molecular identifiers, one per molecule, were present on every TCR cDNA molecule. TCRdb independently ran MiXCR on the 5' RACE reads; one entry per CDR3 protein. Of roughly 120,000 distinct CDR3 sequences listed, less than 14% are singletons. This CDR3 has 15 residues. V was shortened by 0 bases and J by 1 base, with 10 bases between the two germline ends. Germline assignment: CDR1 SGDLS and CDR2 YYNGEE. Sequenced material: PBMCs, taken at follow-up. The TCR comes from a female donor with early-stage non-small cell lung cancer. This sequence joins TRBV9 and TRBJ1-1, with D perhaps matching TRBD1 (5 bases). CDR3 loop: CASSVDQGTNTEAFF. The CDR3 DNA reads TGTGCCAGCAGCGTAGATCAGGGAACGAACACTGAAGCTTTCTTT. The complete variable domain, with remaining parts taken from reference TRBV9 and TRBJ1-1, reads DSGVTQTPKHLITATGQRVTLRCSPRSGDLSVYWYQQSLDQGLQFLIQYYNGEERAKGNILERFSAQQFPDLHSELNLSSLELGDSALYFCASSVDQGTNTEAFFGQGTRLTVV.